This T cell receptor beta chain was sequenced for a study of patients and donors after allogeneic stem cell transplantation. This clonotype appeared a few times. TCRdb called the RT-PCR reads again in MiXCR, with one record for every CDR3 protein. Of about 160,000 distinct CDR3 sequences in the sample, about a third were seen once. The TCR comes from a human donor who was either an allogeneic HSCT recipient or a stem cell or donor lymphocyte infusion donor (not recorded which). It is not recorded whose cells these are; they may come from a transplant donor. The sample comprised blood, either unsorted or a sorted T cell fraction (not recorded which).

The CDR3 region has the DNA TGTGCCAGCACTCAGGGTCCCACTGAAGCTTTCTTT. Protein product: CASTQGPTEAFF. The chain uses TRBV7-9 and TRBJ1-1; the D gene is possibly TRBD1 (5 bases). CDR3 length equals 12 residues. The germline V gene has CDR1 SEHNR and CDR2 FQNEAQ (reference sequence). V was cut by 7 bases and J by 4 bases, with 10 bases left in between.